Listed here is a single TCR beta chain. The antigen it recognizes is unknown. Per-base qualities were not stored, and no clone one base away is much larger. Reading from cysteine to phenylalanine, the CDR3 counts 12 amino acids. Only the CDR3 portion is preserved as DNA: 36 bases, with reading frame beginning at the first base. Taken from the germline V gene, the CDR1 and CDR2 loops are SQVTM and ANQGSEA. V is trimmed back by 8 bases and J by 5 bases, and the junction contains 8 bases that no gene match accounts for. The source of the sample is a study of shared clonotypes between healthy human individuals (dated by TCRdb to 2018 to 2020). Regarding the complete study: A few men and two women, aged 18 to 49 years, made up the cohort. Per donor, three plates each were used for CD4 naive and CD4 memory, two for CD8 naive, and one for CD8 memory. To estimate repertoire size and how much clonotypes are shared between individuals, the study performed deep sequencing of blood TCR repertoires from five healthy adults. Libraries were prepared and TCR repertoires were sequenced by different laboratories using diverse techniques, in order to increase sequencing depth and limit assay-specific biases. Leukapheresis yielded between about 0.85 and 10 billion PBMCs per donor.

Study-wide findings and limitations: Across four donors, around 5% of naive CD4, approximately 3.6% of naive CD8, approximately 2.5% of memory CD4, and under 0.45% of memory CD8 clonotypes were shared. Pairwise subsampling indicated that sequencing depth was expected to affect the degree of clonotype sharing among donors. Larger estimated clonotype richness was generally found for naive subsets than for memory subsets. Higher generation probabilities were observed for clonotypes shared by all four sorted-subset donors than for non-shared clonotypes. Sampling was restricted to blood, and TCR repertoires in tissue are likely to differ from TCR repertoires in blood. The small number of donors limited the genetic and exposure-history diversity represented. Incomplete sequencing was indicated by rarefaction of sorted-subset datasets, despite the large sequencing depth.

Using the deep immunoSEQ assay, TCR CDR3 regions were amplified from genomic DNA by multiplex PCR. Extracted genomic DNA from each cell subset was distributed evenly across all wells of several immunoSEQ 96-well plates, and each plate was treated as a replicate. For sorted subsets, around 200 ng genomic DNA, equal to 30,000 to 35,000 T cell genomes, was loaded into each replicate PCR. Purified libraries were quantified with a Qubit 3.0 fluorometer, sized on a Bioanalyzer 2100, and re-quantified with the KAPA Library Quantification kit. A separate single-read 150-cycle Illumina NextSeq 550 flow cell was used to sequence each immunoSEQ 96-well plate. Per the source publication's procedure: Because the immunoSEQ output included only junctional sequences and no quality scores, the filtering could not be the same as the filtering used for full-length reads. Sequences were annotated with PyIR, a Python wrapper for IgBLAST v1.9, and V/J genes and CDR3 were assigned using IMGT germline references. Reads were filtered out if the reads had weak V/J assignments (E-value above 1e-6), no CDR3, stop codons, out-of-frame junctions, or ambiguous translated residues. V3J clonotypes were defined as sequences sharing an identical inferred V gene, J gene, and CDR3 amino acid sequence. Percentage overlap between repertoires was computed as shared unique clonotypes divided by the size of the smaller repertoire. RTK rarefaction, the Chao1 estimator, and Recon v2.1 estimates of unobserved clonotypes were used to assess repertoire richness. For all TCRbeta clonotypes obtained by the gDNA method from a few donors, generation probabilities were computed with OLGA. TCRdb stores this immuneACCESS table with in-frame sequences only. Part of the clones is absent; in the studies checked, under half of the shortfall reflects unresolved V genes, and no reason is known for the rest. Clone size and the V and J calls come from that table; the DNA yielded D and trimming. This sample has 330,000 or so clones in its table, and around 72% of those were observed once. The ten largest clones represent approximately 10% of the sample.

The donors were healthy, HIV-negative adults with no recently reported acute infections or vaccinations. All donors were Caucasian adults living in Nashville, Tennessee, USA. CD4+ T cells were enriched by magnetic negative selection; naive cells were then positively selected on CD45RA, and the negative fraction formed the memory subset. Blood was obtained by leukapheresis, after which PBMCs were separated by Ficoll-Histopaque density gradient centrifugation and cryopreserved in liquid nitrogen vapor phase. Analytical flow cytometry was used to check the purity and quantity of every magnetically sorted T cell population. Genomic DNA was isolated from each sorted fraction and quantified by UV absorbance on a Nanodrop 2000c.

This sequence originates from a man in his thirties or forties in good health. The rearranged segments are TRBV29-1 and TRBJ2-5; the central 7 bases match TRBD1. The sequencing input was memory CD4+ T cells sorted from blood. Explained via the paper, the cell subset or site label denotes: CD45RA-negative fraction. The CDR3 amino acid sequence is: CSSQTGLETQYF. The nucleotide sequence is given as TGCAGCTCTCAGACAGGGTTGGAGACCCAGTACTTC.